This entry concerns a single T cell receptor (beta chain). This CDR3 region has 15 residues. V shed 0 bases and J shed 2 bases, with 11 bases lying between them. From germline, CDR1 is MNHNY and CDR2 SVGAGI (reference sequence). Profiled with immunoSEQ multiplex PCR; TCRdb holds only in-frame clones, not every one. Of around 16,000 clones listed, over 75% are singletons. This specimen comes from a study of OX40 agonist ivuxolimab in advanced cancers. The rearrangement uses TRBV6-6 and TRBJ2-7, with D uncertain. This TCR was recovered from an adult with an advanced solid tumor such as melanoma, head and neck, liver or kidney cancer. The sample in question was CD4+ or CD8+ T cells sorted from blood, obtained in a trial of the OX40 agonist ivuxolimab. The CDR3 loop reads CASSYSGSSPYEQYF. CDR3 bases: TGTGCCAGCAGTTACTCGGGCTCCTCCCCCTACGAGCAGTACTTC.